One sample yielded the 25 T cell receptor beta chains listed below, sequenced in a study of technical replicates of blood from a few donors. Here immunoSEQ multiplex PCR was the method, and the copy in TCRdb shows in-frame clones only, minus some. The table has about 98,000 clones, 95% seen once. The sequencing sample was made of T cells isolated from PBMCs. These receptors came from a human donor in good health.

This sequence joins TRBV7-9 and TRBJ2-1; 7 bases are shared with TRBD2. The CDR3 length is 13 residues. CDR1 and CDR2 (germline): SEHNR, FQNEAQ (reference sequence). Germline trimming cut 0 bases from V and 9 bases from J; bases unmatched to any gene: 2. CDR3 region: CASSLAGEGEQFF. CDR3 DNA sequence: TGTGCCAGCAGCTTAGCAGGGGAGGGTGAGCAGTTCTTC.

The V call is TRBV7-2, the J call TRBJ1-1; D may be TRBD1 (5 bases). The CDR3 consists of 13 residues. V lost 4 bases and J 4 bases, leaving 10 bases between the germline ends. Germline V gene lookup returns CDR1 SGHTA and CDR2 FQGNSA. The CDR3 bases are TGTGCCAGCAGCTCCCAGGGAGGCACTGAAGCTTTCTTT. This encodes CASSSQGGTEAFF.

V gene TRBV18 combines with J gene TRBJ1-4, with D perhaps matching TRBD1 (5 bases). This CDR3 region has 14 residues. Germline V lookup: CDR1 KGHSH, CDR2 LQKENI. With 2 bases removed from V and 8 bases from J, the gap between germline ends came to 12 bases. In nucleotides, the CDR3 is TGTGCCAGCTCACCAAGGACAAACCTAGAAAAACTGTTTTTT. Its protein product is CASSPRTNLEKLFF. Using reference TRBV18 and TRBJ1-4 for the parts outside the CDR3, the full variable domain is NAGVMQNPRHLVRRRGQEARLRCSPMKGHSHVYWYRQLPEEGLKFMVYLQKENIIDESGMPKERFSAEFPKEGPSILRIQQVVRGDSAAYFCASSPRTNLEKLFFGSGTQLSVL.

The genes are TRBV11-3 and TRBJ1-1; 9 bases align to TRBD1. CDR3 size: 16 residues. The V gene's germline CDR1 is SGHNT and CDR2 YENEEA. The trim removed 3 bases at V and 1 base at J, leaving 6 bases unmatched. The CDR3 spells CASSFGDRGTNTEAFF. Here the CDR3 DNA reads TGTGCCAGCAGCTTTGGCGACAGGGGGACGAACACTGAAGCTTTCTTT. The full variable domain, rest sourced from reference TRBV11-3 and TRBJ1-1, is EAGVVQSPRYKIIEKKQPVAFWCNPISGHNTLYWYLQNLGQGPELLIRYENEEAVDDSQLPKDRFSAERLKGVDSTLKIQPAELGDSAVYLCASSFGDRGTNTEAFFGQGTRLTVV.

For the CDR3, the DNA is TGTGCCAGCAGCTTAGTCTACAGTGAAGCTTTCTTT. It specifies CASSLVYSEAFF. The genes are TRBV7-8 and TRBJ1-1; D not resolved. V was trimmed by 1 base and J by 7 bases, leaving 7 bases between them. CDR1 is SGHVS and CDR2 is FQNEAQ in the germline V gene. The CDR3 totals 12 residues.

V and J are TRBV7-9 and TRBJ2-1; TRBD1 matches 8 bases. V shed 5 bases, J shed 8 bases, and the junction held 8 bases outside the gene matches. The CDR3 is 14 amino acids. Germline CDR1 is SEHNR and CDR2 is FQNEAQ (reference sequence). The CDR3: CASSPDRGAYEQFF. DNA of the CDR3: TGTGCCAGCAGCCCAGACAGGGGCGCCTATGAGCAGTTCTTC.

This rearrangement joins TRBV25-1 to TRBJ2-5; D perhaps matches TRBD1 (6 bases). Germline V gene lookup returns CDR1 MGHDK and CDR2 SYGVNS. V dropped 8 bases and J dropped 2 bases, with 18 bases sitting between them. There are 15 residues in the CDR3. The CDR3 protein is CASGRGSGAQETQYF. CDR3 sequence (DNA): TGTGCCAGCGGAAGGGGTTCAGGGGCACAAGAGACCCAGTACTTC.

This chain uses TRBV6-6 with TRBJ1-1; no clear D. CDR1 and CDR2 (germline): MNHNY, SVGAGI (reference sequence). The V and J ends lost 6 bases and 5 bases respectively, with 16 bases between them. CDR3 length: 14 residues. CDR3 DNA: TGTGCCAGCAGGATACAGCCGGCGGGAACTGAAGCTTTCTTT. Translation: CASRIQPAGTEAFF.

The chain recombines TRBV5-4 with TRBJ2-5; the D is unclear. Germline lookup yields CDR1 SGHNT and CDR2 YYREEE (reference sequence). Trimming pared 1 base from V and 2 bases from J, leaving 6 bases between. The CDR3 covers 13 residues. The CDR3 here is CASSLSEQETQYF. Written as DNA, the CDR3 is TGTGCCAGCAGCTTGAGTGAGCAAGAGACCCAGTACTTC.

The chain recombines TRBV7-9 with TRBJ1-2; a possible D gene is TRBD1 (5 bases). The CDR3 is 14 residues long. From germline, CDR1 is SEHNR and CDR2 FQNEAQ (reference sequence). V lost 1 base and J lost 6, with 12 bases in between. This CDR3 reads CASSLERGLHGYTF. Here the CDR3 DNA reads TGTGCCAGCAGCTTAGAACGGGGACTCCATGGCTACACCTTC.

The chain recombines TRBV5-6 with TRBJ2-5; 10 bases are a match to TRBD1. Germline V gene sequence: CDR1 SGHDT, CDR2 YYEEEE. Germline trimming cut 4 bases from V and 2 bases from J; bases unmatched to any gene: 8. CDR3 length equals 16 residues. The CDR3 here is CASSIPGQGTQETQYF. CDR3 nucleotides: TGTGCCAGCAGCATACCGGGACAGGGGACACAAGAGACCCAGTACTTC.

The count of this clone is one. The CDR3: CASSQVKGLGKETQYF. CDR3 in DNA: TGTGCCAGCAGCCAAGTTAAAGGACTAGGAAAAGAGACCCAGTACTTC. This chain connects TRBV14 to TRBJ2-5; TRBD2 aligns across 7 bases. The CDR3 spans 16 residues. From germline, CDR1 is SGHDN and CDR2 FVKESK. V dropped 1 base and J dropped 3; count of bases not matched to a gene: 8.

The chain combines TRBV6-5 with TRBJ1-2, with 9 nucleotides matching TRBD1. The CDR3 is 14 amino acids. CDR1 and CDR2 from the germline V gene are MNHEY and SVGAGI. J lost 8 bases, V lost 6 bases, and 10 bases had no gene match. Here the CDR3 reads CASRTWDRAGGYTF. The CDR3 DNA reads TGTGCCAGCAGAACATGGGACAGGGCGGGAGGCTACACCTTC.

This chain links TRBV5-1 with TRBJ1-3; the match to TRBD1 covers 9 bases. Germline V gene sequence: CDR1 SGHRS, CDR2 YFSETQ. V trimming: 5 bases; J trimming: 2 bases; junction bases outside the gene matches: 5. The CDR3 is 15 amino acids. CDR3 DNA sequence: TGCGCCAGCAGTGACAGGGGGGAAGCTGGAAACACCATATATTTT. Translating gives CASSDRGEAGNTIYF. The variable domain in full, completed from reference TRBV5-1 and TRBJ1-3, reads KAGVTQTPRYLIKTRGQQVTLSCSPISGHRSVSWYQQTPGQGLQFLFEYFSETQRNKGNFPGRFSGRQFSNSRSEMNVSTLELGDSALYLCASSDRGEAGNTIYFGEGSWLTVV.

The chain combines TRBV7-8 with TRBJ2-7, with 13 bases identical to TRBD2. Looked up from germline, CDR1 is SGHVS and CDR2 is FQNEAQ. This CDR3 is 18 amino acids long. V shed 7 bases and J 7 bases; nucleotides not matched to a gene: 19. The DNA of the CDR3 is TGTGCCAGCACCAAGTGGGGCGGAGGACTAGCGGGAGTTCGAGAGCAGTACTTC. Its translation: CASTKWGGGLAGVREQYF.

V and J are TRBV6-5 and TRBJ2-7, with a tentative D call TRBD2 (5 bases). CDR1 and CDR2 from the germline V gene are MNHEY and SVGAGI. The length of the CDR3 is 16 residues. Between the trimmed V and J ends, which lost 0 bases and 0 bases, there was a span of 12 bases. Here the CDR3 DNA reads TGTGCCAGCAGTTACTCTACGGGGTACGGCTCCTACGAGCAGTACTTC. This encodes CASSYSTGYGSYEQYF.

The sample holds one count of this clone. The rearrangement joins TRBV19 to TRBJ2-2, with D tentatively TRBD1 (6 bases). Germline CDR1 is LNHDA and CDR2 is SQIVND (reference sequence). Trimming took off 5 bases at V and 0 bases at J, with 10 bases between the two ends. The CDR3 length is 15 residues. CDR3 amino acids: CASSADSTNTGELFF. The CDR3 bases are TGTGCCAGTAGTGCGGACAGTACGAACACCGGGGAGCTGTTTTTT.

This clone has only one observation. The V and J genes are TRBV27 and TRBJ2-7, with 10 bases lining up with TRBD2. Per germline, CDR1 MNHEY and CDR2 SMNVEV (reference sequence). This CDR3 contains 14 residues. V was pared by 5 bases and J by 5 bases, with 6 bases of the junction left unmatched. The CDR3 reads CASSLGLAAHEQYF. The DNA for the CDR3 is TGTGCCAGCAGTCTCGGACTAGCGGCCCACGAGCAGTACTTC.

The rearrangement uses TRBV5-5 and TRBJ2-1, with TRBD2 matching 10 bases. Trimming at V came to 4 bases and at J to 3 bases, leaving 1 base not matched to a gene. The CDR3 runs to 14 residues. CDR1 SGHKS and CDR2 YYEKEE come from the germline V gene (reference sequence). The CDR3 sequence: CASSRTSGYNEQFF. CDR3 sequence (DNA): TGTGCCAGCAGCCGGACTAGCGGCTACAATGAGCAGTTCTTC.

The V and J genes are TRBV28 and TRBJ2-5, with D possibly being TRBD1 (6 bases). Germline-derived CDR1 and CDR2 are MDHEN and SYDVKM. This CDR3 has 14 amino acids. Trimming left V 3 bases short and J 2 bases short, with 10 bases between. CDR3 nucleotides: TGTGCCAGCAGTTTGGGACAACCGCAAGAGACCCAGTACTTC. It yields the protein CASSLGQPQETQYF.

The V call is TRBV30, the J call TRBJ2-1; 7 bases match TRBD2. Germline values: CDR1 GTSNPN, CDR2 SVGIG (reference sequence). This CDR3 is built from 16 residues. The junction had 11 bases not matched to a gene; V was cut back by 1 base and J by 5 bases. CDR3 residues: CAWSGASGLKNNEQFF. The CDR3 coding sequence is TGTGCCTGGAGTGGGGCCTCGGGACTAAAAAACAATGAGCAGTTCTTC.

The V and J genes are TRBV2 and TRBJ2-1, with 10 bases lining up with TRBD1. Germline assignment: CDR1 SNHLY and CDR2 FYNNEI. V dropped 5 bases and J dropped 6; count of bases not matched to a gene: 7. The CDR3 is made up of 15 amino acids. CDR3 sequence reads: CASSPVRTGGNEQFF. DNA for the CDR3: TGTGCCAGCAGTCCGGTCAGGACAGGGGGCAATGAGCAGTTCTTC.

Details on this clone: The identical CDR3 is also encoded by other nucleotide sequences in the sample. V usage is TRBV7-8 and J usage is TRBJ2-1; 11 bases fit TRBD2. Germline V gene data show CDR1 as SGHVS and CDR2 as FQNEAQ. Germline trimming cut 2 bases from V and 4 bases from J; bases unmatched to any gene: 1. The length of the CDR3 is 15 residues. Here the CDR3 DNA reads TGTGCCAGCAGCTTACCTAGCGGGAGGTACAATGAGCAGTTCTTC. Its translation: CASSLPSGRYNEQFF. Full variable domain (remainder filled in from reference TRBV7-8 and TRBJ2-1): GAGVSQSPRYKVAKRGQDVALRCDPISGHVSLFWYQQALGQGPEFLTYFQNEAQLDKSGLPSDRFFAERPEGSVSTLKIQRTQQEDSAVYLCASSLPSGRYNEQFFGPGTRLTVL.

The CDR3 is CATLREGAQAFF. Written as DNA, the CDR3 is TGTGCCACCCTTCGGGAGGGGGCTCAAGCTTTCTTT. The V call is TRBV2, the J call TRBJ1-1, with 7 bases identical to TRBD1. The CDR3 runs to 12 residues. The V gene end was trimmed by 10 bases and the J gene end by 9 bases; junction bases not matched to a gene: 11. Germline assignment: CDR1 SNHLY and CDR2 FYNNEI.

The V and J genes are TRBV19 and TRBJ1-2; D is unresolved. This CDR3 is 15 amino acids long. The germline V and J ends were trimmed by 3 bases and 3 bases, with 14 bases remaining between them. The germline V gene has CDR1 LNHDA and CDR2 SQIVND (reference sequence). The CDR3 protein is CASSIDLSYDYGYTF. CDR3 nucleotides: TGTGCCAGTAGTATTGACTTATCGTACGACTATGGCTACACCTTC.